Described below is a single T cell receptor beta chain sequence and its context. What it recognizes is unknown. Sequencing used immunoSEQ multiplex PCR; TCRdb keeps in-frame clones, though not all of them. The repertoire holds roughly 90,000 clones, with about 88% as singletons. This sample was taken from a study of graft-versus-host responses after intestinal transplantation. The wider study: Anti-thymocyte globulin induction, then tacrolimus and steroids for about three years, went to all recipients.

Overall study findings and caveats: Allografts of patients with graft-donor T cell macrochimerism showed high graft-versus-host to host-versus-graft clone ratios. Peak circulating GvH clone levels were associated with early post-transplant HvG declines. GvH clones occurred in recipient marrow; some first appeared in ileum or blood.

This sequence originates from a human donor who was the organ donor for an intestinal transplant. Sequenced material: unstimulated CD4+ T cells sorted from spleen or lymph node cells, taken before transplant.

CDR3 in DNA: TGTGCCAGCAGTTACTCGGGGGGGCGCTTCTACGAGCAGTACTTC. This sequence encodes CASSYSGGRFYEQYF. The chain employs TRBV6-6 and TRBJ2-7; tentatively, D is TRBD2 (7 bases). Trimming cost V 0 bases and J 3 bases, with 12 bases left between them. CDR3 length: 15 residues. CDR1 MNHNY and CDR2 SVGAGI come from the germline V gene (reference sequence).